The 18 T cell receptor beta chains given below trace back to one sample, sequenced in a study of cytomegalovirus exposure and HLA in healthy donors. A multiplex PCR was run with 60 Vbeta primers and 13 Jbeta primers. Here immunoSEQ multiplex PCR was the method, and the copy in TCRdb shows in-frame clones only, minus some. The sample includes fewer than 200,000 clones, 79% of them seen just once. Material: PBMCs. The receptor source for this set is a woman between 40 and 50 years old in good health and CMV-seronegative.

V gene TRBV6-5 combines with J gene TRBJ1-6; tentatively, D is TRBD1 (5 bases). V was pared by 4 bases and J by 5 bases, with 6 bases between. The CDR3 runs 13 residues. Germline V gene data show CDR1 as MNHEY and CDR2 as SVGAGI. CDR3 sequence: CASSSGDNSPLHF. CDR3 coding DNA: TGTGCCAGCAGTTCGGGGGATAATTCACCCCTCCACTTT.

This clone has only a few counts. This chain connects TRBV5-1 to TRBJ2-1; 11 positions agree with TRBD1. Losses at the gene ends were 4 bases for V and 6 bases for J; bases not matched to a gene: 6. Germline V gives CDR1 SGHRS, CDR2 YFSETQ. The CDR3 is 15 residues long. The CDR3 bases are TGCGCCAGCAGCCGCTCCGGGACAGGGGGCAATGAGCAGTTCTTC. This translates into CASSRSGTGGNEQFF.

The chain joins TRBV9 to TRBJ1-5; TRBD1 matches 8 bases. Germline V gene lookup returns CDR1 SGDLS and CDR2 YYNGEE. The CDR3 loop spans 15 amino acids. J lost 4 bases, V lost 3 bases, and 6 bases had no gene match. The CDR3 loop is CASSATGGTNQPQHF. CDR3 DNA sequence: TGTGCCAGCAGCGCTACAGGGGGTACGAATCAGCCCCAGCATTTT.

This chain links TRBV9 with TRBJ2-1; TRBD1 matches at 7 bases. CDR1 is SGDLS and CDR2 is YYNGEE in the germline V gene. The CDR3 runs 16 residues. The V gene end was trimmed by 5 bases and the J gene end by 2 bases; junction bases not matched to a gene: 10. The CDR3 DNA is TGTGCCAGCAGTGCAAACCGGGACAGAGCCTACAATGAGCAGTTCTTC. It codes for CASSANRDRAYNEQFF.

The rearrangement joins TRBV9 to TRBJ2-1; D possibly corresponds to TRBD1 (5 bases). The ends were cut back, 2 bases at V and 9 bases at J, with 12 bases in the middle. This CDR3 has 13 amino acids. Germline V lookup: CDR1 SGDLS, CDR2 YYNGEE. The CDR3 loop reads CASSVLGDVEQFF. The CDR3 DNA reads TGTGCCAGCAGCGTTTTAGGGGATGTTGAGCAGTTCTTC. The full variable domain, rest sourced from reference TRBV9 and TRBJ2-1, is DSGVTQTPKHLITATGQRVTLRCSPRSGDLSVYWYQQSLDQGLQFLIQYYNGEERAKGNILERFSAQQFPDLHSELNLSSLELGDSALYFCASSVLGDVEQFFGPGTRLTVL.

V and J are TRBV27 and TRBJ1-1, with 11 bases identical to TRBD1. Per germline, CDR1 MNHEY and CDR2 SMNVEV (reference sequence). This CDR3 region has 14 residues. V dropped 6 bases and J dropped 10; count of bases not matched to a gene: 10. The DNA for the CDR3 is TGTGCCAGCAGGGCCGGACAGGGGGCCCGTCCAGCTTTCTTT. This sequence encodes CASRAGQGARPAFF.

The J gene is TRBJ1-4, the V gene TRBV6-5; a weak D match, TRBD1 (6 bases). Looked up from germline, CDR1 is MNHEY and CDR2 is SVGAGI. With 5 bases removed from V and 14 bases from J, the gap between germline ends came to 15 bases. This CDR3 is 12 amino acids long. CDR3 in DNA: TGTGCCAGCAGTCCATACAGGGCACTTCTGTTTTTT. Translated, it gives CASSPYRALLFF.

The CDR3 nucleotides read TGTGCCAGCAGTCTAGAGCGGCTCAGGGGTGAGCAGTTCTTC. Translated: CASSLERLRGEQFF. The V call is TRBV6-5, the J call TRBJ2-1, with D tentatively TRBD1 (6 bases). Trimming took 5 bases from V and 9 from J, leaving 17 bases between them. Per germline, CDR1 MNHEY and CDR2 SVGAGI. The CDR3 sequence is 14 residues long.

The chain uses TRBV28 and TRBJ1-3; 8 positions agree with TRBD1. CDR3 length: 14 amino acids. After removal of 3 bases from V and 2 bases from J, the junction contained 0 bases not matched to a gene. Germline V gives CDR1 MDHEN, CDR2 SYDVKM. CDR3 amino acids: CASSLDRAGNTIYF. The CDR3 DNA follows: TGTGCCAGCAGTTTGGACAGGGCTGGAAACACCATATATTTT.

The chain combines TRBV29-1 with TRBJ2-1, with TRBD2 identical over 9 bases. J gave up 0 bases and V 6 bases, and 15 bases lay outside the gene matches. This CDR3 region has 18 residues. Germline V gene sequence: CDR1 SQVTM, CDR2 ANQGSEA. The CDR3 region has the DNA TGCAGCGTCTTACTGCCGTCTTTTAGCGGGAGCTCCTACAATGAGCAGTTCTTC. Encoded protein: CSVLLPSFSGSSYNEQFF.

This rearrangement joins TRBV4-1 to TRBJ1-5; the D gene is possibly TRBD1 (6 bases). CDR3 length equals 15 residues. CDR1 is MGHRA and CDR2 is YSYEKL in the germline V gene. Trimming took off 5 bases at V and 0 bases at J, with 11 bases between the two ends. CDR3 loop: CASSAYRDSNQPQHF. CDR3 in DNA: TGCGCCAGCAGCGCGTACAGGGATAGCAATCAGCCCCAGCATTTT.

The chain uses TRBV28 and TRBJ1-1, with D possibly being TRBD1 (6 bases). With 8 bases removed from V and 1 base from J, the gap between germline ends came to 17 bases. This CDR3 contains 15 residues. Germline V gives CDR1 MDHEN, CDR2 SYDVKM. CDR3 region: CASFIRGAGNTEAFF. CDR3 nucleotide sequence: TGTGCCAGCTTCATACGGGGGGCGGGGAACACTGAAGCTTTCTTT. The full variable domain, in which reference TRBV28 and TRBJ1-1 provide the parts outside the CDR3, is DVKVTQSSRYLVKRTGEKVFLECVQDMDHENMFWYRQDPGLGLRLIYFSYDVKMKEKGDIPEGYSVSREKKERFSLILESASTNQTSMYLCASFIRGAGNTEAFFGQGTRLTVV.

This clone occurred once. CDR3: CASSRTGGNGYTF. In DNA form, the CDR3 reads TGCGCCAGCAGCCGTACAGGGGGCAATGGCTACACCTTC. The rearrangement joins TRBV5-1 to TRBJ1-2; 9 bases fit TRBD1. V dropped 4 bases and J dropped 6; count of bases not matched to a gene: 4. CDR3 length equals 13 residues. Germline CDR1 is SGHRS and CDR2 is YFSETQ.

This clone turned up a few times. The V gene is TRBV2, the J gene TRBJ1-4; perhaps TRBD1 as D (5 bases). This CDR3 is built from 16 residues. Germline values: CDR1 SNHLY, CDR2 FYNNEI. Deletions cut 6 bases from V and 1 base from J, with 15 bases between. CDR3 nucleotide sequence: TGTGCCAGCAGGGGGGGTAGGGTGGAAACTAATGAAAAACTGTTTTTT. As protein: CASRGGRVETNEKLFF.

This clone was observed a few times. The chain joins TRBV5-4 to TRBJ2-7; a weak D match, TRBD2 (6 bases). The CDR3 extends over 13 amino acids. CDR1 SGHNT and CDR2 YYREEE come from the germline V gene (reference sequence). The V and J ends lost 6 bases and 0 bases respectively, with 10 bases between them. This CDR3 reads CASTGTDSYEQYF. Here the CDR3 DNA reads TGTGCCAGCACAGGGACTGACTCCTACGAGCAGTACTTC.

The rearrangement links TRBV9 to TRBJ2-7, with 9 bases aligning to TRBD2. With V trimmed by 0 bases and J by 0 bases, 1 base remained unmatched. The CDR3 consists of 15 residues. CDR1 SGDLS and CDR2 YYNGEE come from the germline V gene. CDR3 DNA: TGTGCCAGCAGCGTAGGAGCGGGAGGCTCCTACGAGCAGTACTTC. Translation gives CASSVGAGGSYEQYF. Full variable domain (outside the CDR3, taken from reference TRBV9 and TRBJ2-7): DSGVTQTPKHLITATGQRVTLRCSPRSGDLSVYWYQQSLDQGLQFLIQYYNGEERAKGNILERFSAQQFPDLHSELNLSSLELGDSALYFCASSVGAGGSYEQYFGPGTRLTVT.

J is TRBJ1-1 and V is TRBV4-2, with 11 bases that match TRBD1. V was clipped by 4 bases and J by 3 bases; unmatched bases: 7. Germline V lookup: CDR1 LGHNA, CDR2 YNFKEQ. The CDR3 length is 16 residues. As DNA, the CDR3 is TGTGCCAGCAGCCTAGGGACAGGGGGGGGAGACACTGAAGCTTTCTTT. Translated: CASSLGTGGGDTEAFF.

The chain combines TRBV2 with TRBJ2-3, with D possibly matching TRBD2 (5 bases). The CDR3 is 11 residues long. Germline CDR1 reads SNHLY; CDR2 reads FYNNEI. V lost 8 bases and J 10 bases, leaving 13 bases between the germline ends. The CDR3 DNA is TGTGCCAGCTATCTAGAGGGTGCGCAGTATTTT. This codes for CASYLEGAQYF.